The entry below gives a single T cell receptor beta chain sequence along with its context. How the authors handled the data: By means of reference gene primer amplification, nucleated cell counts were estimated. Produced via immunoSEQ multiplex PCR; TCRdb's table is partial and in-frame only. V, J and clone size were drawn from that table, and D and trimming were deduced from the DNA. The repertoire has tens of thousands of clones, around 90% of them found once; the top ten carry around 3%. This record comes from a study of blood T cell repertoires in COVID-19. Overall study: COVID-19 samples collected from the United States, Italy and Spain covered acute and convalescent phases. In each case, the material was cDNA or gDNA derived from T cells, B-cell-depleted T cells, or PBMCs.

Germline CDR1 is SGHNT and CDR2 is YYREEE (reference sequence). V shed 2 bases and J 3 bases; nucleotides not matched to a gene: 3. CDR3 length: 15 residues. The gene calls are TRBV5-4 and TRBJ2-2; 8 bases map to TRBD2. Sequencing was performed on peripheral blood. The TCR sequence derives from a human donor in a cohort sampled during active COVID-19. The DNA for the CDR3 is TGTGCCAGCAGCTTAACTAGCGGATACACCGGGGAGCTGTTTTTT. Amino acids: CASSLTSGYTGELFF. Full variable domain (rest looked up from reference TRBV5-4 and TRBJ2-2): ETGVTQSPTHLIKTRGQQVTLRCSSQSGHNTVSWYQQALGQGPQFIFQYYREEENGRGNFPPRFSGLQFPNYSSELNVNALELDDSALYLCASSLTSGYTGELFFGEGSRLTVL.